This T cell receptor beta chain was sequenced in a study of cytomegalovirus exposure and HLA in healthy donors. Amplification used 60 Vbeta primers and 13 Jbeta primers. Libraries were prepared by immunoSEQ multiplex PCR; TCRdb keeps only in-frame clonotypes and omits some of them. Among about 190,000 clones listed, around 82% were seen once. V was cut by 4 bases and J by 8 bases, with 11 bases left in between. CDR1 SEHNR and CDR2 FQNEAQ come from the germline V gene (reference sequence). The CDR3 has 12 residues. The source material was PBMCs. The gene calls are TRBV7-9 and TRBJ1-2, with D uncertain. The sequence was obtained from a man between 18 and 35 years old in good health and CMV-seronegative. CDR3 in amino acids: CASSSGLKGYTF. The CDR3, as DNA: TGTGCCAGCAGCTCGGGATTAAAAGGCTACACCTTC. The full variable domain, with the rest looked up from reference TRBV7-9 and TRBJ1-2, is DTGVSQNPRHKITKRGQNVTFRCDPISEHNRLYWYRQTLGQGPEFLTYFQNEAQLEKSRLLSDRFSAERPKGSFSTLEIQRTEQGDSAMYLCASSSGLKGYTFGSGTRLTVV.